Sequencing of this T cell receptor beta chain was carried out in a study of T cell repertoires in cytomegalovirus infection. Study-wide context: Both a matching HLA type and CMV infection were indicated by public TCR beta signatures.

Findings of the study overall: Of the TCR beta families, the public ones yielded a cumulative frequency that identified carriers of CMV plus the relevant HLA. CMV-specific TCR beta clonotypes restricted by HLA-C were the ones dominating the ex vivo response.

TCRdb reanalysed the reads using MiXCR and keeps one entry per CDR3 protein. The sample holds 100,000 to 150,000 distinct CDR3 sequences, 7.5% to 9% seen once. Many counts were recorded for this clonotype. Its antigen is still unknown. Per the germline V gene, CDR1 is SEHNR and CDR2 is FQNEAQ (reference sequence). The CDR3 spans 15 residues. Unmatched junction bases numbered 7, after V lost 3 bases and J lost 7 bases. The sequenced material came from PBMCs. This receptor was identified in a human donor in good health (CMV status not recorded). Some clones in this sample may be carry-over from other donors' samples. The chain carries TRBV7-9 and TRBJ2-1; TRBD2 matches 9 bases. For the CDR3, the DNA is TGTGCCAGCAGCTTGAGCGGGGGGCAGGGAAATGAGCAGTTCTTC. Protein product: CASSLSGGQGNEQFF.